This TCR beta chain was captured in a study of brain T cells in children with intractable seizures. Assay: immunoSEQ multiplex PCR; the TCRdb copy retains only in-frame clones and omits some. The sample yields 110,000 or so clones, 85% to 95% seen once. Before surgery, patients took at least one anti-epileptic drug. Looked up from germline, CDR1 is SGHTA and CDR2 is FQGNSA. The ends were cut back, 3 bases at V and 1 base at J, with 7 bases in the middle. This CDR3 has 13 residues. The chain couples TRBV7-2 to TRBJ2-7; D is uncertain. The TCR originated in a boy under two years old with hemimegalencephaly and intractable seizures. Sequenced here: peripheral blood, sampled at surgery. The CDR3 reads CASSFKPSYEQYF. DNA for the CDR3: TGTGCCAGCAGCTTTAAGCCGTCCTACGAGCAGTACTTC.